This TCR beta chain was captured in a study of PD-1 blockade in classical Hodgkin lymphoma. Study-wide findings and caveats: Complete responders entered with baseline diversity on par with newly diagnosed patients, the results showed. At C4D1, TCR diversity had climbed significantly for CD4+ cells, though not for CD8+ cells.

All trial patients relapsed after autologous stem cell transplantation. Worth noting for this clone: Its matching antigen is unknown.

From germline, CDR1 is SGHAT and CDR2 FQNNGV. The CDR3 contains 14 residues. The V end lost 3 bases, the J end lost 1 base, and 10 bases lay between the germline ends. Repertoires were generated with immunoSEQ multiplex PCR, while TCRdb's copy carries only in-frame clones and drops some. This repertoire shows roughly 140,000 clones, nearly 80% found once; its top ten account for about 9.2%. The chain links TRBV11-2 to TRBJ2-7; D might be TRBD1 (6 bases). This clonotype was obtained from a human donor with classical Hodgkin lymphoma. Source: peripheral blood mononuclear cells (PBMCs), taken before the second cycle of nivolumab. The CDR3 region has the DNA TGTGCCAGCAGCTTTTCAACAGGGTCCTACGAGCAGTACTTC. It encodes CASSFSTGSYEQYF.